The 29 T cell receptor beta chains presented below share a single source sample, sequenced in a study of identical twins. One entry per CDR3 protein results from TCRdb running MiXCR on the 5' RACE reads. The table has hundreds of thousands of distinct CDR3 sequences, over 15% seen once. The same data also went into a second study, on T cells expressing NK-cell markers.

Material for sequencing was PBMCs. These receptors were collected from a woman aged 18-29 years in good health.

The chain links TRBV2 to TRBJ1-1; D is unresolved. This CDR3 contains 13 residues. CDR1 is SNHLY, CDR2 FYNNEI, per germline. Between the trimmed V and J ends, which lost 4 bases and 1 base, there was a span of 7 bases. CDR3 DNA: TGTGCCAGCAGTGGAGCGGAGAACACTGAAGCTTTCTTT. Its protein product is CASSGAENTEAFF.

The J gene is TRBJ2-6, the V gene TRBV18; D is unresolved. The germline V and J ends were trimmed by 0 bases and 0 bases, with 6 bases remaining between them. The CDR3 spans 16 residues. CDR1 KGHSH and CDR2 LQKENI come from the germline V gene. CDR3 loop: CASSPPSGSGANVLTF. The CDR3 nucleotides read TGTGCCAGCTCACCACCGTCCGGCTCTGGGGCCAACGTCCTGACTTTC.

The chain is built from TRBV2 and TRBJ2-5; D unclear. From germline, CDR1 is SNHLY and CDR2 FYNNEI. V lost 7 bases, J lost 5 bases, and 8 bases lay in between. The CDR3 is made up of 11 amino acids. The CDR3 sequence is CASILDETQYF. The CDR3 bases are TGTGCCAGCATTCTCGATGAGACCCAGTACTTC.

In this sample, this clonotype turned up a few times. The chain employs TRBV4-2 and TRBJ2-6; D is uncertain. The CDR3 consists of 15 residues. Germline lookup yields CDR1 LGHNA and CDR2 YNFKEQ. V dropped 2 bases and J dropped 3 bases, with 8 bases sitting between them. CDR3 bases: TGTGCCAGCAGCCAATTCACCGGTGGGGCCAACGTCCTGACTTTC. This translates into CASSQFTGGANVLTF.

The chain joins TRBV10-1 to TRBJ2-1; 13 bases match TRBD2. V was clipped by 3 bases and J by 9 bases; unmatched bases: 11. Germline assignment: CDR1 WNHNN and CDR2 SYGVQD (reference sequence). CDR3 length: 17 amino acids. CDR3 in DNA: TGCGCCAGCAGTGACCCCCCCGGGACTAGCGGGGTGGGTGAGCAGTTCTTC. The encoded protein is CASSDPPGTSGVGEQFF.

This rearrangement joins TRBV2 to TRBJ2-7; D not resolved. Germline CDR1 SNHLY, CDR2 FYNNEI. This CDR3 spans 11 amino acids. The germline V and J ends were trimmed by 8 bases and 8 bases, with 13 bases remaining between them. The DNA of the CDR3 is TGTGCCAGCCGGAGCCGGCCTAAGCAGTACTTC. Protein: CASRSRPKQYF.

The chain joins TRBV29-1 to TRBJ2-7; 7 bases align to TRBD1. Losses at the gene ends were 6 bases for V and 1 base for J; bases not matched to a gene: 9. Germline V lookup: CDR1 SQVTM, CDR2 ANQGSEA. This CDR3 has 14 amino acids. The CDR3 sequence is CSVPAGGISYEQYF. In nucleotides, the CDR3 is TGCAGCGTACCCGCAGGGGGAATTTCCTACGAGCAGTACTTC.

The chain combines TRBV29-1 with TRBJ2-7; TRBD1 matches 9 bases. Germline V lookup: CDR1 SQVTM, CDR2 ANQGSEA. V trimming: 7 bases; J trimming: 6 bases; junction bases outside the gene matches: 13. This CDR3 is built from 14 residues. CDR3 region: CSARPGQGNSEQYF. DNA for the CDR3: TGCAGCGCCCGACCGGGACAGGGAAACTCCGAGCAGTACTTC.

This clonotype has just a few counts. The J gene is TRBJ1-5, the V gene TRBV6-2 or TRBV6-3; TRBD1 is a possible D gene (6 bases). CDR1 and CDR2 (germline): MNHEY, SVGEGT. V lost 6 bases and J 7 bases, leaving 13 bases between the germline ends. The CDR3 is 13 residues long. The CDR3 is CASRITGSQPQHF. The CDR3 DNA is TGTGCCAGCAGAATCACAGGGTCGCAGCCCCAGCATTTT.

The genes are TRBV4-3 and TRBJ2-5; D perhaps matches TRBD1 (5 bases). Trimming took off 0 bases at V and 2 bases at J, with 10 bases between the two ends. The CDR3 consists of 15 residues. Germline CDR1 LGHNA, CDR2 YSLEER. For the CDR3, the DNA is TGCGCCAGCAGCCAAGACAGGGAATATCAAGAGACCCAGTACTTC. Translated: CASSQDREYQETQYF.

This clonotype has at least ten counts. The chain carries TRBV5-1 and TRBJ1-1; TRBD1 might be the D (5 bases). The CDR3 runs 14 residues. The germline V gene has CDR1 SGHRS and CDR2 YFSETQ. V was pared by 4 bases and J by 1 base, with 11 bases between. CDR3 bases: TGCGCCAGCAGCCTACTCGGGGGGAACACTGAAGCTTTCTTT. Protein product: CASSLLGGNTEAFF.

Concerning this clonotype: Sequence at one end of the junction differs from germline and may be a read error. The rearrangement links TRBV5-1 to TRBJ2-1; a weak D match, TRBD2 (5 bases). Germline lookup yields CDR1 SGHRS and CDR2 YFSETQ. The CDR3 runs 13 residues. The CDR3 bases are TGCGCCAGCAGCTTGGTTGCTAGCCATGAGCAATTCTTC. Its protein is CASSLVASHEQFF.

This chain connects TRBV20-1 to TRBJ1-6; possibly TRBD1 for D (5 bases). The V gene's germline CDR1 is DFQATT and CDR2 SNEGSKA (reference sequence). The CDR3 sequence is 13 residues long. Trimming took off 5 bases at V and 9 bases at J, with 14 bases between the two ends. CDR3 residues: CSAPGTVGSPLHF. The DNA of the CDR3 is TGCAGTGCTCCGGGGACCGTTGGTTCACCCCTCCACTTT.

The chain combines TRBV2 with TRBJ2-7; either TRBD1 or TRBD2 may supply D (5 bases each). V lost 6 bases and J lost 3, with 9 bases in between. The CDR3 runs to 12 residues. The germline gives CDR1 SNHLY, CDR2 FYNNEI. The CDR3 nucleotides are TGTGCCAGCAGGGGGGACGGCTACGAGCAGTACTTC. It is translated as CASRGDGYEQYF.

This rearrangement joins TRBV11-2 to TRBJ1-3; D is unclear. Germline values: CDR1 SGHAT, CDR2 FQNNGV. Trimming shortened V by 7 bases and J by 1 base, and 11 bases separated the two germline ends. There are 14 residues in the CDR3. The CDR3 DNA is TGTGCCAGCATCGGGCTGTCTTCTGGAAACACCATATATTTT. It translates to CASIGLSSGNTIYF. The entire variable domain, with the rest obtained from reference TRBV11-2 and TRBJ1-3, is as follows: EAGVAQSPRYKIIEKRQSVAFWCNPISGHATLYWYQQILGQGPKLLIQFQNNGVVDDSQLPKDRFSAERLKGVDSTLKIQPAKLEDSAVYLCASIGLSSGNTIYFGEGSWLTVV.

This clonotype was detected only a few times. The CDR3 loop is CASSRTRRYEQYF. For the CDR3, the DNA is TGTGCCAGCAGCCGCACGCGAAGGTACGAGCAGTACTTC. The chain has TRBV3-1 and TRBJ2-7; unclear D gene. The CDR3 consists of 13 residues. V was shortened by 4 bases and J by 4 bases, with 11 bases between the two germline ends. Germline CDR1 LGHDT, CDR2 YNNKEL (reference sequence).

The chain is built from TRBV5-1 and TRBJ2-1, with 9 nucleotides matching TRBD1. This CDR3 has 14 residues. Trimming cost V 3 bases and J 7 bases; bases outside gene matches: 5. Germline V CDR1 and CDR2: SGHRS, YFSETQ. CDR3 DNA sequence: TGCGCCAGCAGCTGGCAGACAGGGGGTAATGAGCAGTTCTTC. It yields the protein CASSWQTGGNEQFF.

This chain connects TRBV12-3 or TRBV12-4 to TRBJ2-1, with 10 nucleotides matching TRBD2. V trimming: 6 bases; J trimming: 4 bases; junction bases outside the gene matches: 6. This CDR3 spans 15 amino acids. For the CDR3, the DNA is TGTGCCAGCAGCCCCAGCGGGAGGGGATACAATGAGCAGTTCTTC. Translated: CASSPSGRGYNEQFF.

This clonotype was detected only a few times. The V gene is TRBV7-7, the J gene TRBJ2-3; D unclear. Germline CDR1 SSHAT, CDR2 FNYEAQ (reference sequence). The CDR3 has 14 residues. V was trimmed by 5 bases and J by 0 bases, leaving 9 bases between them. The chain's CDR3 is CASSPERSTDTQYF. The CDR3 nucleotides read TGTGCCAGCAGCCCCGAACGGAGCACAGATACGCAGTATTTT.

This chain uses TRBV2 with TRBJ2-7, with D perhaps matching TRBD1 (6 bases). The V end lost 10 bases, the J end lost 3 bases, and 13 bases lay between the germline ends. Germline V gene lookup returns CDR1 SNHLY and CDR2 FYNNEI. The CDR3 is 12 amino acids. The CDR3 loop is CATSEGGYEQYF. The CDR3 DNA reads as TGTGCCACCTCAGAAGGGGGCTACGAGCAGTACTTC.

This clonotype was found once. The rearrangement uses TRBV6-2 or TRBV6-3 and TRBJ1-1; D is ambiguous. The V and J ends lost 3 bases and 6 bases respectively, with 11 bases between them. The CDR3 length is 13 residues. In germline, CDR1 is MNHEY, CDR2 SVGEGT. CDR3 residues: CASSYTSRSEAFF. The DNA of the CDR3 is TGTGCCAGCAGTTATACCAGCCGGTCTGAAGCTTTCTTT.

Ten or more counts support this clonotype. The chain uses TRBV12-3 or TRBV12-4 and TRBJ1-5; D possibly corresponds to TRBD1 (6 bases). The CDR3 runs 15 residues. The germline V and J ends were trimmed by 2 bases and 6 bases, with 14 bases remaining between them. For the CDR3, the DNA is TGTGCCAGCAGTTTACCCCAGGGGTCGGGTCAGCCCCAGCATTTT. The encoded protein is CASSLPQGSGQPQHF.

This clonotype came up a few times. This chain links TRBV20-1 with TRBJ2-7, with 9 bases that match TRBD2. This CDR3 is built from 12 residues. Germline assignment: CDR1 DFQATT and CDR2 SNEGSKA (reference sequence). V lost 2 bases and J lost 6; bases outside the gene matches: 2. CDR3 coding DNA: TGCAGTGCTAGACTAGCGGGGATCGAGCAGTACTTC. The encoded protein is CSARLAGIEQYF.

The chain employs TRBV7-8 and TRBJ2-3, with D unresolved. This CDR3 spans 12 amino acids. V lost 3 bases, J lost 10 bases, and 11 bases lay in between. CDR1 and CDR2 from the germline V gene are SGHVS and FQNEAQ. The CDR3 is CASSFPRTPQYF. The CDR3 DNA is TGTGCCAGCAGCTTTCCCAGAACCCCGCAGTATTTT.

Only a few counts were recorded for this clonotype. This chain connects TRBV12-3 or TRBV12-4 to TRBJ2-3, with TRBD2 matching 12 bases. The CDR3 is 15 amino acids. With V trimmed by 7 bases and J by 5 bases, 7 bases remained unmatched. CDR3 in DNA: TGTGCCAGCAAGTCTAGCGGGAGGGCCATAGATACGCAGTATTTT. It codes for CASKSSGRAIDTQYF.

This clonotype was seen a few times. The V gene is TRBV5-1, the J gene TRBJ2-1; 13 bases fit TRBD2. Germline V gives CDR1 SGHRS, CDR2 YFSETQ. V lost 2 bases to trimming and J lost 0 bases; unmatched junction nucleotides: 2. This CDR3 is 17 amino acids long. CDR3: CASSLLAGGISYNEQFF. The CDR3, as DNA: TGCGCCAGCAGCTTACTAGCGGGGGGGATCTCCTACAATGAGCAGTTCTTC.

There are a few counts of this clonotype. The chain links TRBV7-9 to TRBJ1-2; no reliable D call. The CDR3 loop spans 13 amino acids. V lost 0 bases to trimming and J lost 9 bases, with 11 bases between them. The germline CDR1 and CDR2 sequences are SEHNR and FQNEAQ (reference sequence). The CDR3 nucleotides read TGTGCCAGCAGCTTAGCCTGGGCAGACCGCTACACCTTC. As protein: CASSLAWADRYTF.

This chain uses TRBV30 with TRBJ2-6; D not resolved. The germline CDR1 and CDR2 sequences are GTSNPN and SVGIG (reference sequence). V was clipped by 4 bases and J by 2 bases, with 6 bases between them. The CDR3 is 13 residues long. The CDR3 loop reads CAWTLAGANVLTF. The CDR3 DNA reads TGTGCCTGGACGCTGGCTGGGGCCAACGTCCTGACTTTC.

The V call is TRBV18, the J call TRBJ2-7; 9 bases fit TRBD1. The V gene end was trimmed by 2 bases and the J gene end by 2 bases; junction bases not matched to a gene: 4. Per germline, CDR1 KGHSH and CDR2 LQKENI. The CDR3 is 15 residues long. The CDR3 region has the DNA TGTGCCAGCTCACCATTTAGGGACAGGGCCTACGAGCAGTACTTC. This encodes CASSPFRDRAYEQYF.